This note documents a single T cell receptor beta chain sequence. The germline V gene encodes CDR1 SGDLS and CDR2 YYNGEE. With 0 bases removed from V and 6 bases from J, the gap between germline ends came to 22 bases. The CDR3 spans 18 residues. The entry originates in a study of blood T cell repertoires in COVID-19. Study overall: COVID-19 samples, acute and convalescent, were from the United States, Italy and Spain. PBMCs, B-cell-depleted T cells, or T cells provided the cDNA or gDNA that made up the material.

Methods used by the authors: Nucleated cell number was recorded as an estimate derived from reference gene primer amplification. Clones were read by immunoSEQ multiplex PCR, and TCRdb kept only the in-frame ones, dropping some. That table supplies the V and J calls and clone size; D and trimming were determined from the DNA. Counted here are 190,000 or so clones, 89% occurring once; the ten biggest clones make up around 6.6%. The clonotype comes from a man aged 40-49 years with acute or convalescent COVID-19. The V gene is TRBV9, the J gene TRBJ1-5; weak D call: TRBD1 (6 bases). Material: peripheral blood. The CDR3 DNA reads TGTGCCAGCAGCGTAGATCGTACCACAGGGTGTTGGTGTCAGCCCCAGCATTTT. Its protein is CASSVDRTTGCWCQPQHF.